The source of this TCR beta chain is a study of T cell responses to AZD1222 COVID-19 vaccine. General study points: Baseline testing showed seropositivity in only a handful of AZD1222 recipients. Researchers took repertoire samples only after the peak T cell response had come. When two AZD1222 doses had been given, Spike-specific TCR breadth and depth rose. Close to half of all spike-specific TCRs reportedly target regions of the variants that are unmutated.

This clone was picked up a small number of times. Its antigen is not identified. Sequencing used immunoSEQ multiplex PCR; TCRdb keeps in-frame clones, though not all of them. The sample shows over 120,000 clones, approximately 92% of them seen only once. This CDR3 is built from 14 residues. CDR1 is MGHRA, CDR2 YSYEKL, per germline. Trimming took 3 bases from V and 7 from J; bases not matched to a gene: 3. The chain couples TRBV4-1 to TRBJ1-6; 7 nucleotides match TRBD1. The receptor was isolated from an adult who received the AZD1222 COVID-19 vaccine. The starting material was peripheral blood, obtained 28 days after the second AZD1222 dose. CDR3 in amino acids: CASSQTGLNSPLHF. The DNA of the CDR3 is TGCGCCAGCAGCCAGACAGGGTTGAATTCACCCCTCCACTTT.